This TCR beta chain was observed in a study of blood T cell repertoires in COVID-19. CDR1 is SGHNT and CDR2 is YYREEE in the germline V gene (reference sequence). V was shortened by 0 bases and J by 1 base, with 13 bases between the two germline ends. This CDR3 has 16 residues. The table came from immunoSEQ multiplex PCR; TCRdb's copy has only in-frame clones and leaves some out. The sample consists of some 50,000 clones, approximately 80% of them appearing once. This TCR was recovered from a man aged 70 or older with acute or convalescent COVID-19. Sequenced input: peripheral blood. The chain joins TRBV5-4 to TRBJ1-1; tentatively, D is TRBD1 (5 bases). The CDR3 loop reads CASSLGTKKRNTEAFF. CDR3 nucleotides: TGTGCCAGCAGCTTGGGGACAAAGAAGAGGAACACTGAAGCTTTCTTT.